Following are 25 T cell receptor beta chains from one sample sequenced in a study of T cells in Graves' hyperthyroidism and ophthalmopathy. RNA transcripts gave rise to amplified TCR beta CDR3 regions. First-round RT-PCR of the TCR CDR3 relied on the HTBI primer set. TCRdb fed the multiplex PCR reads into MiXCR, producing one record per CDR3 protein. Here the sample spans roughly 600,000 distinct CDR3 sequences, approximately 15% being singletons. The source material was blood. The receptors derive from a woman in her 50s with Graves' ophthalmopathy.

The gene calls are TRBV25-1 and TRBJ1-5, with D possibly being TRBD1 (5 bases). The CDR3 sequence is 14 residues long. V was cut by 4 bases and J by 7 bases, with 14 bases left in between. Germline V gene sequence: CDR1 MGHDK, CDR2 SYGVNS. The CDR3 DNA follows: TGTGCCAGCAGTGCCGGGCTTGGGGGGCAGCCCCAGCATTTT. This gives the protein CASSAGLGGQPQHF. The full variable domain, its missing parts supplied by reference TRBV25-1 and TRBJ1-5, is EADIYQTPRYLVIGTGKKITLECSQTMGHDKMYWYQQDPGMELHLIHYSYGVNSTEKGDLSSESTVSRIRTEHFPLTLESARPSHTSQYLCASSAGLGGQPQHFGDGTRLSIL.

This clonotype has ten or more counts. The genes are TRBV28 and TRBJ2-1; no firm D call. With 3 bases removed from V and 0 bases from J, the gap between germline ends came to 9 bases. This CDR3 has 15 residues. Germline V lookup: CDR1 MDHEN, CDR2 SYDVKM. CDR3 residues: CASSLGENSYNEQFF. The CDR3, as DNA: TGTGCCAGCAGTTTGGGTGAAAACTCCTACAATGAGCAGTTCTTC.

CDR3 protein: CASTVNRGPSYEQYF. CDR3 nucleotide sequence: TGTGCCAGCACCGTTAACAGGGGTCCCTCCTACGAGCAGTACTTC. The V gene is TRBV12-3 or TRBV12-4, the J gene TRBJ2-7; TRBD1 aligns across 7 bases. The V gene end was trimmed by 7 bases and the J gene end by 0 bases; junction bases not matched to a gene: 9. The CDR3 sequence is 15 residues long.

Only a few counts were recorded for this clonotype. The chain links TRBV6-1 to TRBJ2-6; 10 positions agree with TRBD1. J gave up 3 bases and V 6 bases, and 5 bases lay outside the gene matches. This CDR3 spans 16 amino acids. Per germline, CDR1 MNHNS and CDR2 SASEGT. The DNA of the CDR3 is TGTGCCAGCAGCGGACAGGGGGTCGGTGGGGCCAACGTCCTGACTTTC. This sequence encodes CASSGQGVGGANVLTF.

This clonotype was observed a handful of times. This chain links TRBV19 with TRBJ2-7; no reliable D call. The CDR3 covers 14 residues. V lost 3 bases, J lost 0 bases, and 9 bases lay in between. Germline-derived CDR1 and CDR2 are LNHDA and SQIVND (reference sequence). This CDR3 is CASSMTRSSYEQYF. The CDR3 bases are TGTGCCAGTAGTATGACAAGGAGCTCCTACGAGCAGTACTTC. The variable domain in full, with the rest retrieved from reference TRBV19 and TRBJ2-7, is DGGITQSPKYLFRKEGQNVTLSCEQNLNHDAMYWYRQDPGQGLRLIYYSQIVNDFQKGDIAEGYSVSREKKESFPLTVTSAQKNPTAFYLCASSMTRSSYEQYFGPGTRLTVT.

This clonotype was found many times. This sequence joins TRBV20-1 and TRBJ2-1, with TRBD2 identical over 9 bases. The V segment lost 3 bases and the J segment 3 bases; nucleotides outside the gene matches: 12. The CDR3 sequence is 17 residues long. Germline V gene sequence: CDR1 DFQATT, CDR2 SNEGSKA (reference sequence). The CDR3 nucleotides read TGCAGTGCTAGTTCGGGTCAGACTAGCGGAGTCTACAATGAGCAGTTCTTC. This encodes CSASSGQTSGVYNEQFF.

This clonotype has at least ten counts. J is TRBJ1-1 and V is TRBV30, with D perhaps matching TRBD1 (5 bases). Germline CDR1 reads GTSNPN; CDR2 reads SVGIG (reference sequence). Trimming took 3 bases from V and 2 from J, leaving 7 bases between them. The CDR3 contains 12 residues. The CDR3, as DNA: TGTGCCTGGAGGAGGGACAACACTGAAGCTTTCTTT. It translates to CAWRRDNTEAFF.

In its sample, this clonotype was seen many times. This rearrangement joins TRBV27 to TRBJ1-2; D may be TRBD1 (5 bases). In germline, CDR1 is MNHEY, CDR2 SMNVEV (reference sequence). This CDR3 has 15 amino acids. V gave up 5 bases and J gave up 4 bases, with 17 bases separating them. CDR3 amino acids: CASSPLGLRGYGYTF. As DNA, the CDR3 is TGTGCCAGCAGTCCACTTGGACTGAGGGGCTATGGCTACACCTTC.

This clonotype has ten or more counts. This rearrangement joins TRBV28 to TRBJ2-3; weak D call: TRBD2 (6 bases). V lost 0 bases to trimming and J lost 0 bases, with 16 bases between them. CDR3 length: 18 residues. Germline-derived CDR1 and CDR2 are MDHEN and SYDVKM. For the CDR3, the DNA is TGTGCCAGCAGTTTATGGAGGAGGGGCCTAGCGAGCACAGATACGCAGTATTTT. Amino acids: CASSLWRRGLASTDTQYF.

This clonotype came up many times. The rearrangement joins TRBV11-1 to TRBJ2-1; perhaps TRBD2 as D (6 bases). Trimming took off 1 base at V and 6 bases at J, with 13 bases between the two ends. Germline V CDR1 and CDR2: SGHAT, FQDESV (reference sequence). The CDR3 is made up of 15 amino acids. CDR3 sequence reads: CASSLGLLAGNEQFF. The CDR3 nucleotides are TGTGCCAGCAGCTTAGGGCTACTAGCAGGCAATGAGCAGTTCTTC.

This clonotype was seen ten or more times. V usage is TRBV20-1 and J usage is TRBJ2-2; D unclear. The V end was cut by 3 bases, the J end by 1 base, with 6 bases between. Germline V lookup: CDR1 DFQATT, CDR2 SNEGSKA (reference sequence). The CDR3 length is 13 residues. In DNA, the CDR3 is TGCAGTGCTAGGTCTTTGAACACCGGGGAGCTGTTTTTT. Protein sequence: CSARSLNTGELFF.

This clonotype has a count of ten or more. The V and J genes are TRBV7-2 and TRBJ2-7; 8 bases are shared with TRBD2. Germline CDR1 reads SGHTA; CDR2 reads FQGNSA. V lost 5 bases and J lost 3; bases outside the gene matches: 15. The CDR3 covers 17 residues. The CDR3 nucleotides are TGTGCCAGCAGCCGGAGGGGAGGGGGGAGCGGGAGCTACGAGCAGTACTTC. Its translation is CASSRRGGGSGSYEQYF.

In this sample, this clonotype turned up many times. CDR3: CASSEDTNTGELFF. In DNA form, the CDR3 reads TGTGCCAGCAGCGAGGACACGAACACCGGGGAGCTGTTTTTT. This rearrangement joins TRBV7-2 to TRBJ2-2, with TRBD1 as a possible D gene (5 bases). The CDR3 has 14 residues. The V gene's germline CDR1 is SGHTA and CDR2 FQGNSA. The V gene lost 5 bases and the J gene lost 0 bases, with 7 bases spanning the gap.

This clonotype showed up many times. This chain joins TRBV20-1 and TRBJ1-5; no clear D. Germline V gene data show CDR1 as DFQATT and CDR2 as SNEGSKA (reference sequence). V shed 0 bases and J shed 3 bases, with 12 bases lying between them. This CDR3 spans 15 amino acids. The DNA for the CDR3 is TGCAGTGCTAGAGATCTCGCCAGCCTCAATCAGCCCCAGCATTTT. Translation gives CSARDLASLNQPQHF.

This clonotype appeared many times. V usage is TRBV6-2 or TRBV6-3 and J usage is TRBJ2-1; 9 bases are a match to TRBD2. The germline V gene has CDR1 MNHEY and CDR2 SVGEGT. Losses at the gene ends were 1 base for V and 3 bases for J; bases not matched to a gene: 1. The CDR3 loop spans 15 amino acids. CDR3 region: CASSYFSGSYNEQFF. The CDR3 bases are TGTGCCAGCAGTTACTTTAGCGGGAGCTACAATGAGCAGTTCTTC.

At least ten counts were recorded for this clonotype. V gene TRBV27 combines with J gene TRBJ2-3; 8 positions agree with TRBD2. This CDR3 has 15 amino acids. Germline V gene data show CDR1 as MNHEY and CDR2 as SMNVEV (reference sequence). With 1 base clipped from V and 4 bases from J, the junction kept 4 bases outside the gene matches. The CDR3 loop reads CASSLYSGVADTQYF. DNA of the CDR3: TGTGCCAGCAGTTTATATAGCGGGGTCGCAGATACGCAGTATTTT.

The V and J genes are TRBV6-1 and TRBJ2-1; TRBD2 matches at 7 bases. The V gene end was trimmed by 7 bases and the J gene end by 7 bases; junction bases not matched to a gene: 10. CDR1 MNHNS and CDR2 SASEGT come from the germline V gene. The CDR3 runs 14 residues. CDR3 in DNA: TGTGCCAGCACCGATCGGGGGAGGGCGAATGAGCAGTTCTTC. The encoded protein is CASTDRGRANEQFF.

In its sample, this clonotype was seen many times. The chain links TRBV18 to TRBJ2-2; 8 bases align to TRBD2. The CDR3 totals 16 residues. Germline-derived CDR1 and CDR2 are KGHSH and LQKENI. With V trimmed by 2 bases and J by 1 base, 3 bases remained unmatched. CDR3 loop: CASSPFTSGNTGELFF. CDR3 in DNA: TGTGCCAGCTCACCATTTACTAGCGGGAACACCGGGGAGCTGTTTTTT.

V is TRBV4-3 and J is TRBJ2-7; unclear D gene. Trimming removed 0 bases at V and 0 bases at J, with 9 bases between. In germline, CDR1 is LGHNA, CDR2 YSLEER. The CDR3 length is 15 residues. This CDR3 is CASSQDHASSYEQYF. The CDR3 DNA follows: TGCGCCAGCAGCCAAGATCACGCGAGCTCCTACGAGCAGTACTTC.

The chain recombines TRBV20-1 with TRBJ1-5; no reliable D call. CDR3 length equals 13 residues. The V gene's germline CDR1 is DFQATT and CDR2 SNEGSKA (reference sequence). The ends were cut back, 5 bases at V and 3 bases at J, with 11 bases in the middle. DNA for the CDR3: TGCAGTGCTGCTGGCAGCCTCAATCAGCCCCAGCATTTT. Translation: CSAAGSLNQPQHF.

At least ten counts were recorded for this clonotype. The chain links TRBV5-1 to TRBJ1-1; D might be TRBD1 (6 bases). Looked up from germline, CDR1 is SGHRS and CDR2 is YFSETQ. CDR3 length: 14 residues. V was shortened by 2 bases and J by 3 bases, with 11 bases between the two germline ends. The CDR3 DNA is TGCGCCAGCAGCTTCGGCGGGGGCTACACTGAAGCTTTCTTT. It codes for CASSFGGGYTEAFF.

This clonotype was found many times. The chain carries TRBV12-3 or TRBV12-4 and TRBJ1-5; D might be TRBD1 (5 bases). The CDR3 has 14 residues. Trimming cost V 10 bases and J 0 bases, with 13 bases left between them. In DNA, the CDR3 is TGTGCCATAACGACAGACAATAGCAATCAGCCCCAGCATTTT. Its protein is CAITTDNSNQPQHF.

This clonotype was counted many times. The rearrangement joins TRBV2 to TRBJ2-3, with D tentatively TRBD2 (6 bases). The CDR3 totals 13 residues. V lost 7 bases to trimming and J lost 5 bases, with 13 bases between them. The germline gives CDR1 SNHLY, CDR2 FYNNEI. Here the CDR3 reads CASKLFGGDTQYF. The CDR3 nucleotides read TGTGCCAGCAAACTGTTCGGGGGAGATACGCAGTATTTT. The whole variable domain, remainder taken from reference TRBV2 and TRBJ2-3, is EPEVTQTPSHQVTQMGQEVILRCVPISNHLYFYWYRQILGQKVEFLVSFYNNEISEKSEIFDDQFSVERPDGSNFTLKIRSTKLEDSAMYFCASKLFGGDTQYFGPGTRLTVL.

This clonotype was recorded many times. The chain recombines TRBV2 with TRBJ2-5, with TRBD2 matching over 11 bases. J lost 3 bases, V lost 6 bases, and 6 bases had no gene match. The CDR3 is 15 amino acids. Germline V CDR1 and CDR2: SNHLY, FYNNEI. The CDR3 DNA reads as TGTGCCAGCAGCGATTTAGCGGGAGGGGAAGAGACCCAGTACTTC. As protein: CASSDLAGGEETQYF.

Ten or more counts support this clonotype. For the CDR3, the DNA is TGTGCCAGCAGAACGGACAGAAACGCTGAAGCTTTCTTT. Its protein is CASRTDRNAEAFF. This chain joins TRBV27 and TRBJ1-1, with TRBD1 as a possible D gene (6 bases). CDR3 length: 13 amino acids. Germline-derived CDR1 and CDR2 are MNHEY and SMNVEV (reference sequence). The V gene lost 6 bases and the J gene lost 6 bases, with 14 bases spanning the gap.